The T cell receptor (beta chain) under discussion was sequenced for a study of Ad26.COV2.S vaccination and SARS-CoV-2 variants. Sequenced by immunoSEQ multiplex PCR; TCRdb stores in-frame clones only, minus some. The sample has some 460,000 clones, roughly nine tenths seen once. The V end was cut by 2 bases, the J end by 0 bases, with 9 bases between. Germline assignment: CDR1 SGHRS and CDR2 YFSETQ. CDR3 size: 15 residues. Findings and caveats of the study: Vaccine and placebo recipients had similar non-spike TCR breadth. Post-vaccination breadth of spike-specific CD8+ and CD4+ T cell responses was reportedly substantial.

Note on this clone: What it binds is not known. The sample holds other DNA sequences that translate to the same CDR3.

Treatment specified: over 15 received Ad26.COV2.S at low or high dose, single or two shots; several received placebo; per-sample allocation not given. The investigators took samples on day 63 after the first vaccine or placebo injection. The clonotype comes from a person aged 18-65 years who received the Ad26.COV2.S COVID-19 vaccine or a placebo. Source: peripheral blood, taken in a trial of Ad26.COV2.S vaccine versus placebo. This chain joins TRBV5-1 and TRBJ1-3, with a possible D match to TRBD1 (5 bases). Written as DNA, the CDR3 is TGCGCCAGCAGCTTCGGGGGAGACTCTGGAAACACCATATATTTT. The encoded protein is CASSFGGDSGNTIYF.